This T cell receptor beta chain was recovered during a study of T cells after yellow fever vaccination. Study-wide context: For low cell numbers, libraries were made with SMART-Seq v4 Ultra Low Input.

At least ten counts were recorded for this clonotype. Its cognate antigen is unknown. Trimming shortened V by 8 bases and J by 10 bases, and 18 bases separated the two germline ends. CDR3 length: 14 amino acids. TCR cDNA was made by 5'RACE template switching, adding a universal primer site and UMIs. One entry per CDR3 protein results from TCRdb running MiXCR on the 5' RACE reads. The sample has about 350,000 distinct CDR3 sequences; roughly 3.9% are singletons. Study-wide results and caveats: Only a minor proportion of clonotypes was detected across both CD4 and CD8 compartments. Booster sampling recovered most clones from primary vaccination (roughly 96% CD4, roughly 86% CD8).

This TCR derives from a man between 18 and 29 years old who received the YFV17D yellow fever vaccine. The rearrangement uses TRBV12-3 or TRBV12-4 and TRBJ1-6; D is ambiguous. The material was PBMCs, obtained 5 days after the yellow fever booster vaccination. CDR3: CASLEAGMGSPLHF. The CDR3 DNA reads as TGTGCCAGCTTGGAGGCCGGAATGGGGTCACCCCTCCACTTT.